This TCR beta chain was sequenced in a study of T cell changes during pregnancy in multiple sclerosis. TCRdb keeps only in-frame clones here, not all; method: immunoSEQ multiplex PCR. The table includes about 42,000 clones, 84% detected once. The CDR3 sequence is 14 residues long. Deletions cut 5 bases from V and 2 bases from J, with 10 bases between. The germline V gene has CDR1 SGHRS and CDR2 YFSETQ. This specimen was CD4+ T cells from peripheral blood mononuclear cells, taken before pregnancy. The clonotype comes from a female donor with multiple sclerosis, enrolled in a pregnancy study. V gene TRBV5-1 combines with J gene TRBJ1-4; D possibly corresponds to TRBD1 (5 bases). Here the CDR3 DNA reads TGCGCCAGCAGTCGGGGGTCGACTAATGAAAAACTGTTTTTT. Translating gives CASSRGSTNEKLFF. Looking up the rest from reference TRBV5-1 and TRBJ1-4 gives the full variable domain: KAGVTQTPRYLIKTRGQQVTLSCSPISGHRSVSWYQQTPGQGLQFLFEYFSETQRNKGNFPGRFSGRQFSNSRSEMNVSTLELGDSALYLCASSRGSTNEKLFFGSGTQLSVL.